The present TCR beta chain was sequenced within a study of PD-1 blockade in classical Hodgkin lymphoma. Relapse was seen in all patients after autologous stem cell transplantation, and brentuximab vedotin exposure was variable. This CDR3 is 13 amino acids long. CDR1 and CDR2 from the germline V gene are SGHTA and FQGTGA. V was clipped by 5 bases and J by 3 bases, with 10 bases between them. Only in-frame clones appear in the TCRdb table, and some are missing; sequencing was by immunoSEQ multiplex PCR. The data show tens of thousands of clones, about 76% seen once. This clone appeared once. The rearrangement uses TRBV7-3 and TRBJ2-5; D remains unclear. The receptor comes from a human donor with classical Hodgkin lymphoma. Here the sequenced sample was peripheral blood mononuclear cells (PBMCs), taken before the second cycle of nivolumab. CDR3 DNA: TGTGCCAGCAGCCAAGGTCGGGAAGAGACCCAGTACTTC. It yields the protein CASSQGREETQYF.